The 7 T cell receptor beta chains given below trace back to one sample, sequenced in a study of T cells in Graves' hyperthyroidism and ophthalmopathy. Authors of the study amplified TCR beta CDR3 regions from RNA transcripts. During a first-round RT-PCR of the TCR CDR3, the HTBI primer set was used. TCRdb re-derived calls from the multiplex PCR reads in MiXCR, one entry per CDR3 protein. The sample shows fewer than 700,000 distinct CDR3 sequences, about 15% of them seen only once. Material for sequencing was blood. The receptors originated from a young woman with Graves' ophthalmopathy.

Concerning this clonotype: Given a much more abundant clone one base away, this may be a read error. This chain joins TRBV7-2 and TRBJ1-2; D unresolved. The CDR3 spans 11 residues. The V end lost 4 bases, the J end lost 9 bases, and 9 bases lay between the germline ends. Germline V gene lookup returns CDR1 SGHTA and CDR2 FQGNSA. This chain's CDR3 is CASSSGTCYTF. DNA of the CDR3: TGTGCCAGCAGCTCTGGTACGTGCTACACCTTC.

This clonotype came up many times. The chain carries TRBV7-3 and TRBJ1-5; no clear D gene. The germline gives CDR1 SGHTA, CDR2 FQGTGA. V was cut by 4 bases and J by 6 bases, with 10 bases left in between. The length of the CDR3 is 13 residues. The CDR3 sequence: CASSYANGQPQHF. The CDR3 coding sequence is TGTGCCAGCAGCTACGCGAACGGTCAGCCCCAGCATTTT.

Many counts were recorded for this clonotype. V and J are TRBV2 and TRBJ2-1; TRBD1 is a possible D gene (5 bases). V was pared by 5 bases and J by 2 bases, with 10 bases between. The CDR3 is 14 residues long. CDR1 is SNHLY and CDR2 is FYNNEI in the germline V gene. The chain's CDR3 is CASSTQTAYNEQFF. The CDR3, as DNA: TGTGCCAGCAGTACCCAGACAGCCTACAATGAGCAGTTCTTC.

This clonotype has ten or more counts. The chain carries TRBV30 and TRBJ2-7, with TRBD2 matching 13 bases. V was pared by 2 bases and J by 3 bases, with 10 bases of the junction left unmatched. Germline CDR1 is GTSNPN and CDR2 is SVGIG (reference sequence). This CDR3 has 17 amino acids. The CDR3 loop reads CAWSPRWTSGRFYEQYF. The DNA for the CDR3 is TGTGCCTGGAGTCCCAGGTGGACTAGCGGGAGATTCTACGAGCAGTACTTC.

The chain employs TRBV29-1 and TRBJ2-1; possible D gene TRBD2, 5 bases. The V gene lost 3 bases and the J gene lost 6 bases, with 9 bases spanning the gap. The CDR3 has 12 amino acids. Per germline, CDR1 SQVTM and CDR2 ANQGSEA. This chain's CDR3 is CSVDDGLNEQFF. DNA for the CDR3: TGCAGCGTTGATGACGGACTCAATGAGCAGTTCTTC.

In this sample, this clonotype turned up many times. The genes are TRBV7-3 and TRBJ2-7; D may correspond to TRBD1 or TRBD2 (7 bases each). The V end was cut by 5 bases, the J end by 7 bases, with 21 bases between. Per the germline V gene, CDR1 is SGHTA and CDR2 is FQGTGA. The CDR3 totals 15 residues. Here the CDR3 DNA reads TGTGCCAGCAGCCAGGGGGGGCCAGGGCCCCTGGAGCAGTACTTC. It yields the protein CASSQGGPGPLEQYF.

The rearrangement joins TRBV29-1 to TRBJ2-1, with D perhaps matching TRBD1 or TRBD2 (5 bases each). Trimming stripped 4 bases from V and 0 bases from J, with 13 bases between. CDR1 SQVTM and CDR2 ANQGSEA come from the germline V gene. This CDR3 region has 15 residues. The CDR3 DNA follows: TGCAGCGTTGGAGCAGGGAGAAGCTCCTACAATGAGCAGTTCTTC. Translating it yields CSVGAGRSSYNEQFF.